This TCR beta chain was documented in a study of blood T cell repertoires in COVID-19 (dated by TCRdb to about 2020). The study in broad terms: The collaborator samples originated in the United States, Italy and Spain and spanned the acute and convalescent phases of COVID-19. The material from the prospective study consisted of cDNA or gDNA derived from T cells, B-cell-depleted T cells, or PBMCs. The dataset comprised deeply sampled blood TCRbeta repertoires from subjects exposed to, actively infected with, or recovered from COVID-19. The repertoires were released in a freely available public database meant as a resource for research on the immune response to SARS-CoV-2. Samples came from the ongoing ImmuneRACE study (first 160 participants) plus 1,254 subjects from 6 global collaborators. The sample metadata nearly always contained a de-identified subject ID, COVID-19 status, age in years and sex. Where HLA class I and class II types were available, the types were taken from metadata supplied by the sample provider, not from assay-based typing. Beyond this particular receptor, the publication reports: The quantity of clinical and demographic metadata differed by source and by participant and was supplied without curation.

Whole blood was collected in K2EDTA tubes by collaborating institutions according to the institutions' own protocols. For TCRbeta analysis, collaborator samples were shipped as frozen whole blood, as isolated PBMCs, or as DNA extracted from either sample type. The CDR3 starts with the cysteine, ends with the phenylalanine, and has 16 residues. Only the CDR3 region is kept as DNA, spanning 48 bases read in frame from base 1. V loses 4 bases of germline sequence and J loses 5 bases, and the interval between the two ends is 18 bases. CDR1 is given as MNHEY and CDR2 as SVGEGT, both from the germline V gene. TCRbeta CDR3 regions were amplified from genomic DNA by means of the immunoSEQ Assay, a bias-controlled multiplex PCR. On the study's bioinformatics: Within the assay, amplification of reference gene primers was used to estimate how many nucleated cells each sample contained. To quantify the absolute abundance of each unique TCRbeta CDR3 rearrangement, sequence reads were collapsed and filtered. Productive Simpson clonality was computed per sample as the square root of Simpson's diversity index over productive rearrangements. This immuneACCESS table, as held by TCRdb, lists in-frame sequences with V and J called but not all clones. Of the missing ones, under half trace to an unresolved V gene in checked studies; the others have no known cause. V and J calls and clone size are given by that table; D and trimming were obtained from the DNA. Within this sample are some 110,000 clones, with roughly four fifths of them counted one time only. Jointly, the top ten make up 2% to 3% of the sample.

This clone showed up just once. It has no known antigen specificity. Per-base qualities were not stored, and no clone one base away is much larger. Recombination joined TRBV6-2 or TRBV6-3 with TRBJ2-1; a tentative D call is TRBD1 (6 bases match). The material sequenced was peripheral blood. This TCR came from a man aged 45-65 years with acute or convalescent COVID-19. This receptor has the CDR3 CASSSQGYDRDNEQFF. In nucleotides, the sequence is TGTGCCAGCAGTTCCCAGGGGTATGATCGAGACAATGAGCAGTTCTTC.